This T cell receptor (beta chain) came from a study of CXCR3-negative and CXCR3-positive naive CD8 T cells. About the research overall: Each library gave roughly 1.4 +/- 0.3 million of approximately 130 million TRB reads. Overall study results and limits: Naive cells that were CXCR3-positive had more hydrophobic TRB CDR3s (compared with CXCR3-negative naive cells).

On this clonotype: Its antigen is not known.

CD45RO-CCR7+CD27+CD95- marked naive CD8+ T cells. CDR1 SGHTA and CDR2 FQGTGA come from the germline V gene. CDR3 length: 14 residues. Via 5' RACE with UMI labels, TRB cDNA libraries were prepared. TCRdb re-called the 5' RACE reads and shows each CDR3 protein once, DNA omitted. The ten top clones account for roughly 0.3%, within a sample of 100,000 to 150,000 distinct CDR3 sequences. This rearrangement joins TRBV7-3 to TRBJ1-1; TCRdb indicates TRBD1, and absent DNA this call remains unverified. Sequenced sample: naive CXCR3- CD8+ T cells from blood. The subset denotes: CD45RO-CCR7+CD27+CD95- naive CD8+ T cells lacking CXCR3 (TNR3-). The clonotype comes from a human donor in good health. Some clones in this sample may be carry-over from other donors' samples. CDR3 amino acids: CASSEQGVDTEAFF.